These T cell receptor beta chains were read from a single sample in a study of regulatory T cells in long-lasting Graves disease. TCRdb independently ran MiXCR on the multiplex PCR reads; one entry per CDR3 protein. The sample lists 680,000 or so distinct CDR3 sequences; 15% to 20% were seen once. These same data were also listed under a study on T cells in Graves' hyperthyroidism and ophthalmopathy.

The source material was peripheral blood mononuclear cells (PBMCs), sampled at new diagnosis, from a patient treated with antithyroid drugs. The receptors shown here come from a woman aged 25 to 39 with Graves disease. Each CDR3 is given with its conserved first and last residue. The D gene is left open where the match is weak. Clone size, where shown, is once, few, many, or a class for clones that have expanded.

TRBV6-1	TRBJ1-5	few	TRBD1	CASRKQGFNQPQHF	TGTGCCAGCAGGAAACAGGGGTTCAATCAGCCCCAGCATTTT
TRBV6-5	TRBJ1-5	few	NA	CASSYGPRGSNQPQHF	TGTGCCAGCAGTTACGGACCGCGGGGCTCCAATCAGCCCCAGCATTTT
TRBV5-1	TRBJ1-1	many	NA	CASSLEVGEAFF	TGCGCCAGCAGCTTGGAGGTGGGCGAAGCTTTCTTT
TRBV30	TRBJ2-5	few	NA	CAWSVDPLGTQYF	TGTGCCTGGAGTGTAGACCCCCTCGGGACCCAGTACTTC
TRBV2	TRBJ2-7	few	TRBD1	CASSEGTGFRDRF	TGTGCCAGCAGTGAGGGGACAGGGTTCCGAGACCGCTTC
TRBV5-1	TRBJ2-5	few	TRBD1	CASSLASIGQGVETQYF	TGCGCCAGCAGCTTGGCTTCGATCGGACAGGGGGTTGAGACCCAGTACTTC
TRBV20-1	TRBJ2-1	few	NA	CSPSWSAGYNEQFF	TGCAGTCCCTCTTGGTCTGCGGGGTACAATGAGCAGTTCTTC
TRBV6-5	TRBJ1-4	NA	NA	CASSYRGGGNEKLFF	TGTGCCAGCAGTTACAGGGGGGGAGGTAATGAAAAACTGTTTTTT
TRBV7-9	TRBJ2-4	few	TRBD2	CASSGRGVSGSDIQYF	TGTGCCAGCAGCGGCAGGGGTGTTAGCGGGAGTGACATTCAGTACTTC
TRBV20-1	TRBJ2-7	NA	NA	CSASIYEQYF	TGCAGTGCTAGCATCTACGAGCAGTACTTC
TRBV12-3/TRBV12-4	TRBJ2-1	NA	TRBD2	CASSLSGRRFF	TGTGCCAGCAGTCTTAGCGGGCGCAGATTCTTC
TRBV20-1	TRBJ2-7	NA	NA	CSARGFKQGSEQYF	TGCAGTGCTCGCGGCTTTAAACAGGGAAGCGAGCAGTACTTC
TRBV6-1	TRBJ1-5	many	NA	CASSGDSSNQPQHF	TGTGCCAGCAGTGGGGATAGTAGCAATCAGCCCCAGCATTTT
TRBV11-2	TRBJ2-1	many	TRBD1	CASRPGQGSSYNEQFF	TGTGCCAGCAGACCTGGACAGGGAAGCTCCTACAATGAGCAGTTCTTC
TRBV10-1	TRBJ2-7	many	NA	CASSEASGTYYSEQYF	TGCGCCAGCAGTGAGGCCTCCGGGACTTACTACTCCGAGCAGTACTTC
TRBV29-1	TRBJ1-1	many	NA	CSVGGLGTEAFF	TGCAGCGTTGGGGGGTTGGGCACTGAAGCTTTCTTT
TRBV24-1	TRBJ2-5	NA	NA	CATSDLGGPGETQYF	TGTGCCACCAGTGACCTCGGGGGGCCGGGGGAGACCCAGTACTTC
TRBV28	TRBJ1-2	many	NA	CASSFMNYGYTF	TGTGCCAGCAGTTTTATGAACTATGGCTACACCTTC
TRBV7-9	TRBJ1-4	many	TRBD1	CASSLGGQTHEKLFF	TGTGCCAGCAGCCTCGGGGGACAGACACATGAAAAACTGTTTTTT
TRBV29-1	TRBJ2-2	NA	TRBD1	CSVKTGGTGELFF	TGCAGCGTTAAAACAGGGGGAACCGGGGAGCTGTTTTTT
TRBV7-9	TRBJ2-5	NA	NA	CASSSPIPARETQYF	TGTGCCAGCAGCTCTCCCATTCCTGCAAGGGAGACCCAGTACTTC
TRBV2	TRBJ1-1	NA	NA	CASSGTSITEAFF	TGTGCCAGCAGCGGGACGTCGATCACTGAAGCTTTCTTT
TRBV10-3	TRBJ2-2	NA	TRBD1	CAISKGQPYANTGELFF	TGTGCCATCAGTAAGGGACAGCCTTACGCGAACACCGGGGAGCTGTTTTTT
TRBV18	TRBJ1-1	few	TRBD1	CASSRAGTGSAEAFF	TGTGCCAGCTCACGGGCGGGGACAGGGTCGGCTGAAGCTTTCTTT
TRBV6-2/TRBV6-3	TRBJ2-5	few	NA	CASSYDAAVSRVETQYF	TGTGCCAGCAGTTACGATGCCGCGGTCAGTCGTGTTGAGACCCAGTACTTC
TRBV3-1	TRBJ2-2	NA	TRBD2	CASSQEEWAGEGGELFF	TGTGCCAGCAGCCAAGAAGAGTGGGCGGGAGAGGGCGGGGAGCTGTTTTTT
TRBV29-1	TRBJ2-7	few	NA	CSVEALGGEQYF	TGCAGCGTTGAAGCCTTAGGGGGCGAGCAGTACTTC
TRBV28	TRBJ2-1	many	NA	CASSSHRSNEQFF	TGTGCCAGCAGTTCTCACAGATCCAATGAGCAGTTCTTC
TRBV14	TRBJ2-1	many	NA	CASSHGGTSYNEQFF	TGTGCCAGCAGCCACGGCGGGACTTCCTACAATGAGCAGTTCTTC
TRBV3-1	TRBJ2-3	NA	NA	CASSSRRGREDTQYF	TGTGCCAGCAGTTCTCGTCGGGGTCGTGAAGATACGCAGTATTTT
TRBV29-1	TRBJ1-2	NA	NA	CSVGGGGTHYGYTF	TGCAGCGTTGGAGGCGGGGGGACACACTATGGCTACACCTTC
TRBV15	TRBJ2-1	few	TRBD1	CATSRVKGAMNEQFF	TGTGCCACCAGCAGAGTAAAGGGGGCGATGAATGAGCAGTTCTTC
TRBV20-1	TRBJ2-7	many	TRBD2	CSARATSGSYEQYF	TGCAGTGCTAGAGCCACTAGCGGGAGCTACGAGCAGTACTTC
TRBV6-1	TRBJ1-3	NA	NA	CASARGGFGNTIYF	TGTGCCAGCGCAAGAGGGGGATTCGGAAACACCATATATTTT
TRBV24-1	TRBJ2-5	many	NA	CATSGPSETQYF	TGTGCCACCAGTGGGCCTTCGGAGACCCAGTACTTC
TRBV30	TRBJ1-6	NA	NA	CAWSVGSKRPLHF	TGTGCCTGGAGTGTTGGTTCTAAGAGACCCCTCCACTTT
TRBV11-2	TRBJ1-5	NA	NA	CASSLVPGAEDQPQHF	TGTGCCAGCAGCTTAGTTCCGGGGGCGGAAGATCAGCCCCAGCATTTT
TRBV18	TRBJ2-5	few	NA	CASSPAPPLEGETQYF	TGTGCCAGCTCACCAGCACCTCCCCTAGAGGGAGAGACCCAGTACTTC